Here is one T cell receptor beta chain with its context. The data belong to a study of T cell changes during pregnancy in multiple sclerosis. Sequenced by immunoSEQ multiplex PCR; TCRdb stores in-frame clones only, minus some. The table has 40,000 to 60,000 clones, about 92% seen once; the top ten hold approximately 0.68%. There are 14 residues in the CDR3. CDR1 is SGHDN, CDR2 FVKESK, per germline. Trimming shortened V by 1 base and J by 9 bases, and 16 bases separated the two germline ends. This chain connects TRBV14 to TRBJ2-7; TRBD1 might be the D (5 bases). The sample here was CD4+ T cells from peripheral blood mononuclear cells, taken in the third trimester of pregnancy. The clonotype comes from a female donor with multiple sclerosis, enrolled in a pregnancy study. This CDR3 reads CASSQGWGSSGQYF. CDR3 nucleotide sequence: TGTGCCAGCAGCCAAGGCTGGGGCTCGTCGGGGCAGTACTTC.